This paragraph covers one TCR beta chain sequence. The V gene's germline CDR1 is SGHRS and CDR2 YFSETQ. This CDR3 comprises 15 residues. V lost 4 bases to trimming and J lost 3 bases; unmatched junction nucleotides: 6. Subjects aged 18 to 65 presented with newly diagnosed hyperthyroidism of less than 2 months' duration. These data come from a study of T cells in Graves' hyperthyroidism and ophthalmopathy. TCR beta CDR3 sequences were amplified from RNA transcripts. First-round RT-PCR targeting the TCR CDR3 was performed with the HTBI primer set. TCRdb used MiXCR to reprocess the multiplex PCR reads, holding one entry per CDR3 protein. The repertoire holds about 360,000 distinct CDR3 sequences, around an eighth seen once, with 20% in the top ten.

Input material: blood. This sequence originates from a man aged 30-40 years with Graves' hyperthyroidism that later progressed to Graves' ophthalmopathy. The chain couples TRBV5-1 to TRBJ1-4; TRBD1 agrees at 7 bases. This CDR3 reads CASSTWTGPNEKLFF. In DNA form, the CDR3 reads TGCGCCAGCAGCACATGGACAGGACCTAATGAAAAACTGTTTTTT.